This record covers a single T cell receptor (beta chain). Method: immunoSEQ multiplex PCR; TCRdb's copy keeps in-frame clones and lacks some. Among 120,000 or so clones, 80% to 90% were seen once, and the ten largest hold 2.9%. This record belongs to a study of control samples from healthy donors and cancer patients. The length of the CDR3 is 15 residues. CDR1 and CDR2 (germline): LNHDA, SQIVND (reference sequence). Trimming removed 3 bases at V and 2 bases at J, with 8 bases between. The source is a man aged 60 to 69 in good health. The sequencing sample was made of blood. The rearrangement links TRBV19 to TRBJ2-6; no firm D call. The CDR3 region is CASSIGGTGANVLTF. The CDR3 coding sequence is TGTGCCAGTAGTATCGGTGGAACTGGGGCCAACGTCCTGACTTTC.